This TCR beta chain was documented in a study of radiotherapy plus CTLA-4 blockade in lung cancer. General study findings and limits: In blood, TCR clones derived from the tumor expanded after radiotherapy plus ipilimumab. Early shifts in blood T cell clones, with interferon-beta, reportedly predicted response best.

Using immunoSEQ multiplex PCR, the repertoire was profiled, and TCRdb retains in-frame clones only, with some absent. The sample lists about 87,000 clones; around 86% were seen once. To note about this clone: The target antigen is unknown.

This CDR3 region has 13 residues. Deletions cut 6 bases from V and 8 bases from J, with 13 bases between. The germline V gene has CDR1 SGHAT and CDR2 FQNNGV. The chain recombines TRBV11-2 with TRBJ1-4; D remains ambiguous. The sequence was obtained from a human donor with non-small cell lung cancer that progressed on radiotherapy plus ipilimumab. Here the sequenced sample was peripheral blood, taken from a patient treated with radiotherapy plus ipilimumab. The CDR3 region is CASRRGFGEKLFF. The DNA of the CDR3 is TGTGCCAGCAGACGGGGTTTTGGGGAAAAACTGTTTTTT.